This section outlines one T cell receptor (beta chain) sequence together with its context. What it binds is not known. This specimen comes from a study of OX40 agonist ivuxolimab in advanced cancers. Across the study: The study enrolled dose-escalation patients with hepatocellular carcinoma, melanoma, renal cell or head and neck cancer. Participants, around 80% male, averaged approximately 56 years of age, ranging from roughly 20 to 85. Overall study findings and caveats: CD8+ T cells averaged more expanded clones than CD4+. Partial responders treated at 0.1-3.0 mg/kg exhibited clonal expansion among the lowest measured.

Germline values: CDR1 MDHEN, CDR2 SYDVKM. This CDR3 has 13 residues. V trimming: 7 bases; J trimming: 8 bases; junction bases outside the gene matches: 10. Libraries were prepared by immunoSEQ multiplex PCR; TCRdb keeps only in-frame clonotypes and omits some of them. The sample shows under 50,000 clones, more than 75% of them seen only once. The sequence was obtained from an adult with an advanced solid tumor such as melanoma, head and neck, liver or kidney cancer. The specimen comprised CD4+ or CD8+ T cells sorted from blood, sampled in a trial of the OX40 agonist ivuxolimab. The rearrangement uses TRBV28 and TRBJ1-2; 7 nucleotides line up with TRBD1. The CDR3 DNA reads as TGTGCCAGCACCGAGACAGGGCATAGCGGCTACACCTTC. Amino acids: CASTETGHSGYTF.